This passage covers 9 T cell receptor beta chains from one sample sequenced in a study of cytomegalovirus exposure and HLA in healthy donors. Profiled with immunoSEQ multiplex PCR; TCRdb holds only in-frame clones, not every one. The sample yields about 200,000 clones, less than 85% seen once. Sequencing input: PBMCs. Receptor source: a young woman in good health and CMV-seronegative.

V is TRBV4-2 and J is TRBJ2-3; 8 bases map to TRBD1. The CDR3 runs 16 residues. Losses at the gene ends were 4 bases for V and 0 bases for J; bases not matched to a gene: 6. Looked up from germline, CDR1 is LGHNA and CDR2 is YNFKEQ. The CDR3: CASSPARTGSTDTQYF. The CDR3 DNA follows: TGTGCCAGCAGCCCGGCTAGGACAGGGAGCACAGATACGCAGTATTTT.

Here the CDR3 reads CASSVAREGPYNEQFF. CDR3 sequence (DNA): TGTGCCAGCAGCGTAGCTCGGGAGGGACCCTACAATGAGCAGTTCTTC. The genes are TRBV9 and TRBJ2-1, with 8 bases identical to TRBD2. The CDR3 covers 16 residues. Germline V gives CDR1 SGDLS, CDR2 YYNGEE. V dropped 0 bases and J dropped 2; count of bases not matched to a gene: 4. The full variable domain, its missing parts supplied by reference TRBV9 and TRBJ2-1, is DSGVTQTPKHLITATGQRVTLRCSPRSGDLSVYWYQQSLDQGLQFLIQYYNGEERAKGNILERFSAQQFPDLHSELNLSSLELGDSALYFCASSVAREGPYNEQFFGPGTRLTVL.

The chain is built from TRBV21-1 and TRBJ1-5; TRBD1, the table's D call, lacks a check against the DNA. TRBV21-1 represents a pseudogene. The CDR3 is 15 residues long. The CDR3 region is CASSKDRQGSQPQHF. The CDR3 DNA follows: TGTGCCAGCAGCAAAGATCGGCAGGGGAGTCAGCCCCAGCATTTT.

The chain links TRBV28 to TRBJ2-7; 9 nucleotides agree with TRBD1. Germline CDR1 is MDHEN and CDR2 is SYDVKM. J gave up 3 bases and V 6 bases, and 6 bases lay outside the gene matches. The CDR3 is 14 amino acids. The CDR3 loop reads CASSPLGQGYEQYF. The CDR3 DNA is TGTGCCAGCAGCCCCCTGGGACAGGGCTACGAGCAGTACTTC.

This clone was detected a few times. The chain combines TRBV10-2 with TRBJ1-1; D unclear. Germline V gene sequence: CDR1 WSHSY, CDR2 SAAADI. Trimming stripped 6 bases from V and 0 bases from J, with 8 bases between. The CDR3 sequence is 13 residues long. CDR3 residues: CASSGEVNTEAFF. The CDR3 bases are TGCGCCAGCAGCGGCGAAGTGAACACTGAAGCTTTCTTT.

This clone was detected only once. The chain employs TRBV29-1 and TRBJ2-1; no firm D call. In germline, CDR1 is SQVTM, CDR2 ANQGSEA. Trimming took off 7 bases at V and 6 bases at J, with 13 bases between the two ends. The CDR3 is made up of 12 amino acids. CDR3 DNA sequence: TGCAGCGCACAACCTCCTTCCAATGAGCAGTTCTTC. The encoded protein is CSAQPPSNEQFF.

This CDR3 is CASRSRRDSPNQPQHF. The DNA of the CDR3 is TGTGCCAGCAGATCACGGAGGGACAGCCCAAATCAGCCCCAGCATTTT. The V gene is TRBV27, the J gene TRBJ1-5; 7 nucleotides agree with TRBD1. The germline V gene encodes CDR1 MNHEY and CDR2 SMNVEV (reference sequence). The trim removed 6 bases at V and 4 bases at J, leaving 12 bases unmatched. This CDR3 has 16 residues.

The CDR3 DNA sequence: TGTGCCAGCAGCCAAGATGAAAGGGGACGCCTCCGGGAGCAGTACTTC. It codes for CASSQDERGRLREQYF. This chain joins TRBV4-2 and TRBJ2-7; D might be TRBD1 or TRBD2, each matching 5 bases. Per the germline V gene, CDR1 is LGHNA and CDR2 is YNFKEQ. Trimming took 0 bases from V and 7 from J, leaving 19 bases between them. The CDR3 totals 16 residues.

J is TRBJ1-2 and V is TRBV15, with 7 bases aligning to TRBD1. V lost 1 base to trimming and J lost 5 bases; unmatched junction nucleotides: 7. The CDR3 consists of 15 residues. Germline loops: CDR1 LNHNV, CDR2 YYDKDF (reference sequence). The CDR3, as DNA: TGTGCCACCAGCAGAGGGGAGGGGGCTCGGTATGGCTACACCTTC. It specifies CATSRGEGARYGYTF.